This record covers a single T cell receptor beta chain. Other DNA sequences in this sample translate to the same CDR3. This entry is derived from a study of T cell changes during pregnancy in multiple sclerosis. This CDR3 comprises 14 residues. Germline trimming cut 4 bases from V and 4 bases from J; bases unmatched to any gene: 5. CDR1 and CDR2 from the germline V gene are SGHRS and YFSETQ. Some clones are missing from TCRdb's copy, which holds only in-frame ones; the method was immunoSEQ multiplex PCR. The data hold 65,000 to 75,000 clones, with approximately 92% observed a single time. The source was peripheral blood, collected after pregnancy. The rearrangement joins TRBV5-1 to TRBJ2-7; 10 nucleotides line up with TRBD1. The origin of this receptor is a female donor in good health, enrolled as a control in a pregnancy study. The CDR3 sequence is CASSAPGQGYEQYF. CDR3 nucleotides: TGCGCCAGCAGCGCACCGGGACAGGGGTACGAGCAGTACTTC.